One sample yielded the 5 T cell receptor beta chains listed below, sequenced in a study of T cell clonality in common variable immunodeficiency. Overall study findings and caveats: Fewer deletions and N-nucleotide insertions were reportedly seen in common variable immunodeficiency TCR beta sequences.

Some clones are missing from TCRdb's copy, which holds only in-frame ones; the method was immunoSEQ multiplex PCR. This sample has 25,000 to 35,000 clones, each found more than once. For these TCRs, the target antigens are not known. Sequencing input: peripheral blood mononuclear cells. The receptors here all came from a human donor with common variable immunodeficiency.

Note on this clone: The CDR3 end falls 3 residues outside the read, so it is completed with the germline J gene. The V and J genes are TRBV7-3 and TRBJ1-2; D gene unclear. The germline CDR1 and CDR2 sequences are SGHTA and FQGTGA. V dropped 2 bases and J dropped 5 bases, with 12 bases sitting between them. The CDR3 is 14 amino acids. CDR3 sequence: CASSLSGDRYGYTF. The sequenced part of the CDR3 DNA is TGTGCCAGCAGCTTATCCGGGGATAGGTATGGC.

This clone was picked up many times. The read falls 3 residues short of the CDR3 end, and the missing part is taken from the germline J gene. The gene calls are TRBV30 and TRBJ1-5; 7 bases align to TRBD1. CDR3 length: 15 amino acids. Germline values: CDR1 GTSNPN, CDR2 SVGIG (reference sequence). V lost 0 bases to trimming and J lost 7 bases; unmatched junction nucleotides: 9. The CDR3 region is CAWSVRGRGAQPQHF. CDR3 bases read: TGTGCCTGGAGTGTACGGGGCAGGGGGGCACAGCCC.

This clone was seen ten or more times. The read terminates 3 residues ahead of where the CDR3 ends, so the germline J gene completes it. V and J are TRBV3-1 (or the pseudogene TRBV3-2) and TRBJ1-1; no definite D call. Trimming stripped 3 bases from V and 3 bases from J, with 5 bases between. The CDR3 runs to 12 residues. Germline V gene data show CDR1 as LGHDT and CDR2 as YNNKEL (reference sequence). CDR3 bases read: TGTGCCAGCAGCCAGGCGGACACTGAA. Translating gives CASSQADTE. The whole CDR3 reads CASSQADTEAFF.

This clone was observed a few times. Read coverage stops 3 residues before the CDR3 terminus; the germline J gene supplies the remainder. The chain joins TRBV20-1 to TRBJ1-6; maybe TRBD1 (5 bases). V dropped 3 bases and J dropped 8 bases, with 11 bases sitting between them. CDR3 length equals 13 residues. CDR1 DFQATT and CDR2 SNEGSKA come from the germline V gene (reference sequence). This chain's CDR3 is CSARREGDSPLHF. The sequenced CDR3 bases are TGCAGTGCTAGGAGGGAAGGGGATTCACCC.

The sample holds a few counts of this clone. The read terminates 3 residues before the CDR3 end, so the remaining end is supplied by the germline J gene. The chain joins TRBV2 to TRBJ1-2; no clear D gene. Germline values: CDR1 SNHLY, CDR2 FYNNEI. Trimming removed 1 base from V and 2 bases from J, with 8 bases in between. The CDR3 length is 14 residues. Incomplete CDR3 DNA: TGTGCCAGCAGTGAAGAGGGTCTGAACTATGGC. As protein: CASSEEGLNYG. The whole CDR3 region reads CASSEEGLNYGYTF.